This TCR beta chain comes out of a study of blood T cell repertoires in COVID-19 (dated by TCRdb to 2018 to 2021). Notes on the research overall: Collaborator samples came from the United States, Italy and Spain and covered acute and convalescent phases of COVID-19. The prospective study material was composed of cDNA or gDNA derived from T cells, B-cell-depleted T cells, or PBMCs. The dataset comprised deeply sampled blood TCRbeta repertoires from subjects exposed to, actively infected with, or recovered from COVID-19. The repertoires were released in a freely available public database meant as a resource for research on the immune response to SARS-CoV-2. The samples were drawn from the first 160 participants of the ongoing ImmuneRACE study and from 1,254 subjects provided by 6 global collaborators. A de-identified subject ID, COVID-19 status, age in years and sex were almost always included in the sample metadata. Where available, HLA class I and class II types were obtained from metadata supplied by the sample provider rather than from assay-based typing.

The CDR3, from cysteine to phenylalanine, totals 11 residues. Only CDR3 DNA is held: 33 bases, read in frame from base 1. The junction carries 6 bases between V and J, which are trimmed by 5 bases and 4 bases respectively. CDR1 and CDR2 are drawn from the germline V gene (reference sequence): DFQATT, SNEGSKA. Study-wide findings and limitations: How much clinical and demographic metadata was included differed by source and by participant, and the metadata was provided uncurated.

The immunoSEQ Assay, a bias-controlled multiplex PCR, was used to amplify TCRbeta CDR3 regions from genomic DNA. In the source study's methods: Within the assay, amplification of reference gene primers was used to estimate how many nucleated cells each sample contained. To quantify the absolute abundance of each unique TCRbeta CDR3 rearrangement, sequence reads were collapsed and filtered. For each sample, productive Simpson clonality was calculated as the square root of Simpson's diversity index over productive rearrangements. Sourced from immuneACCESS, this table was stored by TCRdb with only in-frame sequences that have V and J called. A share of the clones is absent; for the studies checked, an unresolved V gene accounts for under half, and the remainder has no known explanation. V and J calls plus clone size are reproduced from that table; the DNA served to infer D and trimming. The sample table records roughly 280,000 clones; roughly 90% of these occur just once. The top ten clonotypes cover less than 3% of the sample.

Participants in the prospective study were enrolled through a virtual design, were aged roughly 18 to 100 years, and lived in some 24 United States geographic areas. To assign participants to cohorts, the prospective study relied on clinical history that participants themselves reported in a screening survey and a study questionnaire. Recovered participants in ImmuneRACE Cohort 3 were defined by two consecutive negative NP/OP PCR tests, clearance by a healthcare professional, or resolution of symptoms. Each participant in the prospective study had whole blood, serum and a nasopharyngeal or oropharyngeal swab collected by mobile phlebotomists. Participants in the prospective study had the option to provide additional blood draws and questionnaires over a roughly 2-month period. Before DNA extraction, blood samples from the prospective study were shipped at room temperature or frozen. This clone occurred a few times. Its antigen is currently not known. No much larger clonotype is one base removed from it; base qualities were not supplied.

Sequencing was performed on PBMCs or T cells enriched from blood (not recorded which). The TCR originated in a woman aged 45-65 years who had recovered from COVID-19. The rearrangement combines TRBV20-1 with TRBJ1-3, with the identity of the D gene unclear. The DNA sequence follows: TGCAGTGCTGAAGCGGGAAACACCATATATTTT. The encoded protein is CSAEAGNTIYF.